This TCR beta chain was documented in a study of CD8+CD57+ T cells in acquired aplastic anemia. Study-level information: Isolated CD4+ and CD8+ cells, once sorted, yielded DNA averaging about 3.4 ug.

The germline gives CDR1 SGHAT, CDR2 FQNNGV. V gave up 0 bases and J gave up 8 bases; unmatched junction bases: 5. CDR3 size: 15 residues. All patients picked for sequencing had shown, by flow cytometry, an expansion of CD8+CD57+ cells. At the time of blood sampling, patients had not yet received any therapy. TCR beta VDJ and CDR3 profiles were obtained from a genomic DNA template. TCRdb reprocessed the reads with MiXCR, giving one entry per CDR3 protein. The sample shows fewer than 250,000 distinct CDR3 sequences, more than 40% of them seen only once. This clonotype was picked up many times. Its antigen is still unknown. Whole-study results and caveats: A significant difference in CD8+ Simpson's diversity between patients and controls was not found.

Sequencing input: sorted CD4+, CD8+, or CD8+CD57+ T cells (not recorded which) from PBMCs. The chain employs TRBV11-2 and TRBJ1-4; 8 nucleotides match TRBD1. This sequence was found in a human donor with aplastic anemia. The DNA of the CDR3 is TGTGCCAGCAGCTTAGAGTACAGGGGGGCAGAAAAACTGTTTTTT. Translated: CASSLEYRGAEKLFF.